Listed here are 3 T cell receptor beta chains from one sample, sequenced in a study of cytomegalovirus exposure and HLA in healthy donors (dated by TCRdb to 2016 to 2017). Library generation was performed with the immunoSEQ multiplex PCR assay. For the multiplex PCR, a mixture combining 60 forward primers for TCR Vbeta segments and 13 reverse primers for TCR Jbeta segments was used. Held by TCRdb, this immuneACCESS table contains in-frame sequences only and omits some clones. Under half of the omission traces to an unresolved V gene where checked; the cause of the rest is unknown. In this sample the table shows 150,000 or so clones, more than 70% of which occur a single time. Of the sample, about 3.1% is held by the ten largest clones. The sequenced sample consisted of PBMCs. The origin of the receptors is a male donor in good health and CMV-seronegative.

The V and J genes are TRBV28 and TRBJ1-2; possible D gene TRBD1, 5 bases. Germline assignment: CDR1 MDHEN and CDR2 SYDVKM. Trimming left V 3 bases short and J 4 bases short, with 9 bases between. This CDR3 is built from 13 residues. The CDR3 is CASSFQGGYGYTF. DNA for the CDR3: TGTGCCAGCAGTTTTCAGGGCGGCTATGGCTACACCTTC.

This clone was recorded a few times. The V call is TRBV5-1, the J call TRBJ1-1; 12 bases fit TRBD1. The V gene's germline CDR1 is SGHRS and CDR2 YFSETQ. Trimming removed 4 bases from V and 1 base from J; junction bases left unmatched: 17. The CDR3 runs to 20 residues. The CDR3: CASSLGGTGGGRMKNTEAFF. CDR3 DNA: TGCGCCAGCAGCCTCGGAGGGACAGGGGGCGGGAGAATGAAGAACACTGAAGCTTTCTTT.

This sequence joins TRBV7-9 and TRBJ1-4, with D possibly matching TRBD1 (5 bases). This CDR3 contains 11 residues. Deletions cut 5 bases from V and 8 bases from J, with 6 bases between. Per the germline V gene, CDR1 is SEHNR and CDR2 is FQNEAQ (reference sequence). CDR3 protein: CASSRGEKLFF. The DNA for the CDR3 is TGTGCCAGCAGCAGGGGAGAAAAACTGTTTTTT.